This entry lists 20 T cell receptor beta chains sequenced from one sample in a study of identical twins. MiXCR, run by TCRdb on the 5' RACE reads, gives a single entry per CDR3 protein. The sample lists approximately 670,000 distinct CDR3 sequences; roughly 6.2% were seen once. Sample: naive T cells sorted from blood. The receptors shown here come from a man between 18 and 35 years old in good health.

This clonotype was picked up a small number of times. V and J are TRBV10-3 and TRBJ2-7; D may be TRBD2 (6 bases). Germline V gene data show CDR1 as ENHRY and CDR2 as SYGVKD. V lost 3 bases and J 2 bases, leaving 20 bases between the germline ends. This CDR3 is built from 17 residues. The CDR3 is CAISDSARGSVAYEQYF. CDR3 in DNA: TGTGCCATCAGTGACTCAGCGCGGGGAAGCGTGGCCTACGAGCAGTACTTC.

This clonotype has just a few counts. The CDR3 reads CSAKSLEGRADTQYF. The CDR3 nucleotides are TGCAGTGCTAAAAGTTTAGAAGGTCGGGCGGATACGCAGTATTTT. The chain uses TRBV20-1 and TRBJ2-3; D is uncertain. CDR1 and CDR2 from the germline V gene are DFQATT and SNEGSKA (reference sequence). V was pared by 4 bases and J by 6 bases, with 20 bases between. This CDR3 contains 15 residues.

This clonotype was seen more than once but under ten times. The chain combines TRBV7-2 with TRBJ2-7, with 7 bases fitting TRBD2. In germline, CDR1 is SGHTA, CDR2 FQGNSA. J was trimmed by 2 bases and V by 3 bases; bases with no gene match: 7. The CDR3 runs to 15 residues. This CDR3 reads CASSFSSGGTYEQYF. In nucleotides, the CDR3 is TGTGCCAGCAGCTTTTCCTCGGGAGGTACCTACGAGCAGTACTTC.

The genes are TRBV20-1 and TRBJ2-1, with 9 bases lining up with TRBD2. CDR1 is DFQATT and CDR2 is SNEGSKA in the germline V gene (reference sequence). J gave up 5 bases and V 5 bases, and 4 bases lay outside the gene matches. The CDR3 length is 13 residues. This CDR3 is CSAFSGSNNEQFF. The CDR3 region has the DNA TGCAGTGCTTTTAGCGGGAGCAACAATGAGCAGTTCTTC.

The rearrangement links TRBV28 to TRBJ2-1, with TRBD2 matching 13 bases. Germline-derived CDR1 and CDR2 are MDHEN and SYDVKM. The CDR3 contains 18 residues. V shed 6 bases and J 4 bases; nucleotides not matched to a gene: 12. The CDR3 region is CASSPGLAGVGGYNEQFF. In nucleotides, the CDR3 is TGTGCCAGCAGCCCCGGACTAGCGGGAGTGGGGGGTTACAATGAGCAGTTCTTC.

This clonotype was detected ten times or more. The chain employs TRBV20-1 and TRBJ2-1, with 7 bases fitting TRBD2. The CDR3 spans 13 residues. CDR1 and CDR2 from the germline V gene are DFQATT and SNEGSKA (reference sequence). Trimming cost V 6 bases and J 4 bases; bases outside gene matches: 6. This chain's CDR3 is CSATAGGYNEQFF. CDR3 nucleotide sequence: TGCAGTGCCACCGCCGGGGGGTACAATGAGCAGTTCTTC.

The chain combines TRBV7-8 with TRBJ2-7; 8 nucleotides line up with TRBD2. The J segment lost 6 bases and the V segment lost 1 base, leaving 14 bases of the junction unmatched. Germline CDR1 SGHVS, CDR2 FQNEAQ. The CDR3 is 17 residues long. The CDR3 DNA sequence: TGTGCCAGCAGCTTAGGTCGGGGGGGGGTCCGATTTCCCGAGCAGTACTTC. Protein: CASSLGRGGVRFPEQYF.

This clonotype was recorded many times. The genes are TRBV29-1 and TRBJ2-5, with a tentative D call TRBD2 (6 bases). Between the trimmed V and J ends, which lost 5 bases and 4 bases, there was a span of 14 bases. The CDR3 is 13 residues long. Germline V lookup: CDR1 SQVTM, CDR2 ANQGSEA. CDR3 protein: CSVPRERLETQYF. CDR3 sequence (DNA): TGCAGCGTTCCCCGGGAGAGGCTAGAGACCCAGTACTTC.

In nucleotides, the CDR3 is TGCGCCAGCAGCTCTCGACTAGCGGGAGAGATAACAGATACGCAGTATTTT. It specifies CASSSRLAGEITDTQYF. This chain joins TRBV5-1 and TRBJ2-3; 12 nucleotides line up with TRBD2. V gave up 3 bases and J gave up 3 bases; unmatched junction bases: 8. Germline CDR1 and CDR2: SGHRS and YFSETQ. The CDR3 is 17 residues long.

CDR3 nucleotide sequence: TGTGCCAGCAGTTCCCCGCGTGGACAGGGAAGGACCTGGGAGCTGTTTTTT. Translation: CASSSPRGQGRTWELFF. The V gene is TRBV27, the J gene TRBJ2-2; 8 bases align to TRBD1. With V trimmed by 4 bases and J by 9 bases, 16 bases remained unmatched. This CDR3 spans 17 amino acids. Germline lookup yields CDR1 MNHEY and CDR2 SMNVEV (reference sequence).

This clonotype came up many times. V usage is TRBV20-1 and J usage is TRBJ2-5, with 13 bases fitting TRBD2. V lost 7 bases to trimming and J lost 3 bases; unmatched junction nucleotides: 5. The CDR3 consists of 14 residues. The germline gives CDR1 DFQATT, CDR2 SNEGSKA (reference sequence). CDR3 in DNA: TGCAGTGGGACTAGCGGGAGTCCAAAAGAGACCCAGTACTTC. Translated: CSGTSGSPKETQYF.

This clonotype came up many times. This chain uses TRBV10-3 with TRBJ2-1; no reliable D call. V was clipped by 3 bases and J by 15 bases, with 12 bases between them. CDR3 length equals 11 residues. CDR1 ENHRY and CDR2 SYGVKD come from the germline V gene. CDR3 amino acids: CAISDTGTPFF. The CDR3 bases are TGTGCCATCAGTGACACCGGCACCCCGTTCTTC.

This clonotype has more than one count but fewer than ten. This sequence joins TRBV7-2 and TRBJ2-3; D is perhaps TRBD2 (7 bases). In germline, CDR1 is SGHTA, CDR2 FQGNSA. CDR3 length: 15 residues. V lost 5 bases and J 0 bases, leaving 12 bases between the germline ends. The CDR3 region is CASSPGGTSTDTQYF. CDR3 coding DNA: TGTGCCAGCAGCCCGGGGGGCACTAGCACAGATACGCAGTATTTT.

V usage is TRBV27 and J usage is TRBJ2-1; D is possibly TRBD1 or TRBD2 (6 bases each). Germline values: CDR1 MNHEY, CDR2 SMNVEV (reference sequence). The CDR3 extends over 15 amino acids. V lost 8 bases and J 9 bases, leaving 23 bases between the germline ends. The CDR3 DNA is TGTGCCAGCCTCTCCCATAACAGGGACTCGGGTGAGCAGTTCTTC. Protein product: CASLSHNRDSGEQFF.

The chain couples TRBV12-3 or TRBV12-4 to TRBJ2-2; D not certain. The CDR3 is made up of 13 amino acids. V was shortened by 4 bases and J by 7 bases, with 10 bases between the two germline ends. The CDR3 spells CASSWGIIGELFF. The CDR3 nucleotides are TGTGCCAGCAGTTGGGGAATAATCGGGGAGCTGTTTTTT.

Many counts were recorded for this clonotype. The V gene is TRBV20-1, the J gene TRBJ2-3; a weak D match, TRBD1 (6 bases). V dropped 5 bases and J dropped 3 bases, with 21 bases sitting between them. The germline gives CDR1 DFQATT, CDR2 SNEGSKA (reference sequence). The CDR3 length is 16 residues. The CDR3 reads CSASHRGHGRTDTQYF. As DNA, the CDR3 is TGCAGTGCTTCCCATAGGGGACACGGCAGGACAGATACGCAGTATTTT.

The rearrangement uses TRBV20-1 and TRBJ1-2; no definite D call. This CDR3 contains 16 residues. Germline V lookup: CDR1 DFQATT, CDR2 SNEGSKA (reference sequence). Trimming removed 0 bases from V and 4 bases from J, with 18 bases in between. This CDR3 is CSARDPKVAGGYGYTF. DNA for the CDR3: TGCAGTGCTAGAGATCCGAAAGTTGCGGGCGGCTATGGCTACACCTTC.

This clonotype was picked up a small number of times. The chain links TRBV6-1 to TRBJ2-2; D not certain. This CDR3 spans 14 amino acids. V lost 6 bases and J 4 bases, leaving 12 bases between the germline ends. Germline CDR1 MNHNS, CDR2 SASEGT. The DNA of the CDR3 is TGTGCCAGCAGCCCCCAAGCCTTCACCGGGGAGCTGTTTTTT. Its protein is CASSPQAFTGELFF.

This clonotype appeared a few times. This chain connects TRBV20-1 to TRBJ2-3, with D possibly TRBD2 on 5 matching bases. This CDR3 region has 15 residues. V lost 2 bases and J 2 bases, leaving 14 bases between the germline ends. The germline V gene has CDR1 DFQATT and CDR2 SNEGSKA (reference sequence). CDR3 sequence: CSARKPGSHTDTQYF. DNA of the CDR3: TGCAGTGCTAGAAAACCGGGATCCCACACAGATACGCAGTATTTT.

V usage is TRBV7-8 and J usage is TRBJ1-2; the D gene is possibly TRBD1 (5 bases). The CDR3 length is 15 residues. V was shortened by 7 bases and J by 4 bases, with 19 bases between the two germline ends. The germline CDR1 and CDR2 sequences are SGHVS and FQNEAQ. The CDR3 bases are TGTGCCAGCATCCCGGGGGTGTGGGGCGGCTATGGCTACACCTTC. It specifies CASIPGVWGGYGYTF.